The clone carrying this T cell receptor beta chain showed up many times. Its antigen is not identified. This sample stems from a study of CD8+CD57+ T cells in acquired aplastic anemia. Study-wide results and limits: CD8+ Simpson's diversity showed no significant patient-control difference. Some 31 sequences, all CD8+ CDR3, were shared between patients and controls.

The CDR3 sequence is 15 residues long. From germline, CDR1 is ENHRY and CDR2 SYGVKD. With 1 base removed from V and 2 bases from J, the gap between germline ends came to 12 bases. Profiles of TCR beta VDJ and CDR3 were generated from a genomic DNA template. One entry per CDR3 protein, called by TCRdb with MiXCR from the reads. The table includes more than 150,000 distinct CDR3 sequences, around three fifths detected once. The chain employs TRBV10-3 and TRBJ2-7; D tentatively fits TRBD1 or TRBD2 (5 bases each). Sequencing used sorted CD4+, CD8+, or CD8+CD57+ T cells (not recorded which) from PBMCs. This TCR derives from a human donor with severe aplastic anemia or a healthy control (not recorded which). CDR3 DNA: TGTGCCATCAGTGAGTGGGACGGATCCCCCTACGAGCAGTACTTC. Translation gives CAISEWDGSPYEQYF.